A selection of T cell receptor beta chains follows, all from one sample in a study of blood T cell repertoires in COVID-19. Repertoires were generated with immunoSEQ multiplex PCR, while TCRdb's copy carries only in-frame clones and drops some. This repertoire shows some 460,000 clones, more than 85% found once; its top ten account for about 4.5%. The specimen sequenced was peripheral blood. These receptors were taken from a woman aged 25 to 39 with acute or convalescent COVID-19. Each CDR3 is given with its conserved first and last residue. Fields, in order: V gene, clone size, J gene, CDR3 protein. Rows give clone size only sometimes, using once, few, many, or a class for an expanded clone.

TRBV3-1/TRBV3-2,NA,TRBJ1-1,CASSQPGASTEAFF
TRBV30,NA,TRBJ2-3,CAWSGDSTGKRGTQYF
TRBV3-1/TRBV3-2,NA,TRBJ1-6,CASSPFPSIRDSSPLHF
TRBV7-6,NA,TRBJ2-3,CASSLTGTSGGTDTQYF
TRBV5-1,few,TRBJ2-3,CASSLRVAGGSDTQYF
TRBV7-3,NA,TRBJ2-5,CASSLGLAEETQYF
TRBV27,NA,TRBJ2-1,CASRAGGLYLGEQFF
TRBV5-4,NA,TRBJ2-3,CASSLHLGGQSDTQYF
TRBV20-1,NA,TRBJ2-7,CSASMGSSYEQYF
TRBV6-2/TRBV6-3,NA,TRBJ2-3,CASSRSGLATDTQYF
TRBV10-2,NA,TRBJ1-1,CASSGDSIYTEAFF
TRBV30,NA,TRBJ1-3,CAWSLPTGSGNTIYF
TRBV28,NA,TRBJ1-6,CASSPRDRPGFALHF
TRBV2,NA,TRBJ2-1,CASSPRDNPYNEQFF
TRBV9,NA,TRBJ2-2,CASSPAPGLVVTGELFF
TRBV4-1,once,TRBJ2-3,CASSQERASGVDTQYF
TRBV5-1,few,TRBJ1-1,CASSLVMNTEAFF
TRBV5-1,NA,TRBJ2-5,CASSRYQETQYF
TRBV5-5,NA,TRBJ1-5,CASSLLAGGGNQPQHF
TRBV11-3,NA,TRBJ2-3,CASSPNGDTQYF
TRBV19,NA,TRBJ1-2,CASSIFGQGPSDGYTF
TRBV4-2,NA,TRBJ1-4,CASSQDWGGAATNEKLFF
TRBV5-4,NA,TRBJ2-4,CASSGGDGLAKNIQYF
TRBV2,NA,TRBJ2-7,CASSGGLLTYEQYF
TRBV6-5,NA,TRBJ1-2,CASSRQGADGYTF
TRBV2,NA,TRBJ1-5,CASSGGSREQPQHF
TRBV5-1,NA,TRBJ2-3,CASSLLGGTADTQYF
TRBV3-1/TRBV3-2,NA,TRBJ2-5,CASSQGNYRGLETQYF
TRBV19,NA,TRBJ2-7,CASITGTLNYEQYF
TRBV29-1,NA,TRBJ1-4,CSVGGAGEKLFF
TRBV5-1,NA,TRBJ2-7,CASSLSGGHEQYF
TRBV7-8,NA,TRBJ2-5,CASSLTQAGGETQYF
TRBV16,NA,TRBJ2-1,CASSPSGGEPYNEQFF
TRBV20-1,NA,TRBJ2-3,CSASGDTQYF
TRBV16,few,TRBJ1-2,CASSQFQGNPYGYTF
TRBV7-9,few,TRBJ2-6,CASSHQLGQGPLRANVLTF
TRBV6-1,NA,TRBJ1-1,CASSENGLGLSTEAFF
TRBV19,NA,TRBJ2-7,CASSRTEAYEQYF
TRBV6-5,NA,TRBJ2-1,CASSQGNWEQFF